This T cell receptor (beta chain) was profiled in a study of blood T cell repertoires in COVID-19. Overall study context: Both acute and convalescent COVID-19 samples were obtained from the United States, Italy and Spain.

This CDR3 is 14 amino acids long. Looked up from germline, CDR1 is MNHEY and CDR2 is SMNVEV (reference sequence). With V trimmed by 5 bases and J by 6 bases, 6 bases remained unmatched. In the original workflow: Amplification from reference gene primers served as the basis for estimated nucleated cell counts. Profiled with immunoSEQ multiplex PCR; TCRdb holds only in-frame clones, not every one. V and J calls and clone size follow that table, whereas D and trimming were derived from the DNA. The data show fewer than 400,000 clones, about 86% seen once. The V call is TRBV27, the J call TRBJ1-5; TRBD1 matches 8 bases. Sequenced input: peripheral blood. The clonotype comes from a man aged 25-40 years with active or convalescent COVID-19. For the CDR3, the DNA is TGTGCCAGCAGTCTAACAGGGGGTGGTCAGCCCCAGCATTTT. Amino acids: CASSLTGGGQPQHF.